This T cell receptor (beta chain) stems from a study of blood T cells in healthy people across ages. General study points: Estimates based on one million T cells were treated as lower bounds.

Then a second PCR, running roughly 6 to 12 cycles, was carried out with a sample-barcoded 5' primer and a J-beta primer mix. TCRdb reprocessed the 5' RACE reads with MiXCR, giving one entry per CDR3 protein. This table holds approximately 800,000 distinct CDR3 sequences, around 25% found once. The CDR3 is made up of 15 amino acids. The ends were cut back, 1 base at V and 1 base at J, with 8 bases in the middle. Germline values: CDR1 KGHSH, CDR2 LQKENI. This clonotype was seen more than once but under ten times. Its antigen is not known. These records were also assigned to another study, of T cells of mothers and their children. Per that paper: Normalized overlap was always slightly, never significantly, higher in related than unrelated mother-child pairs.

The sample taken for sequencing was blood. The chain carries TRBV18 and TRBJ2-4; D remains ambiguous. The receptor comes from a boy aged 10-17 years in good health. In nucleotides, the CDR3 is TGTGCCAGCTCACCACGCGAAGGGGCCAAAAACATTCAGTACTTC. Translation gives CASSPREGAKNIQYF.